The 13 T cell receptor beta chains listed next were all sequenced from one sample in a study of cytomegalovirus exposure and HLA in healthy donors. With 60 Vbeta and 13 Jbeta primers, the PCR was carried out. Using immunoSEQ multiplex PCR, the repertoire was profiled, and TCRdb retains in-frame clones only, with some absent. The repertoire holds 80,000 or so clones, with 60% to 70% as singletons. The sequenced sample consisted of PBMCs. These receptors were taken from a man younger than 45 in good health and CMV-seropositive.

The genes are TRBV5-1 and TRBJ2-5; no clear D. The last part of the DNA fits TRBJ2-7 better; the J call may be wrong. Germline CDR1 is SGHRS and CDR2 is YFSETQ. The CDR3 is 13 amino acids. As DNA, the CDR3 is TGCGCCAGCAGCTTGACAGCCTCCTACGAGCAGTACTTC. Its translation is CASSLTASYEQYF.

The rearrangement links TRBV7-2 to TRBJ1-1, with D possibly matching TRBD1 (5 bases). Germline V lookup: CDR1 SGHTA, CDR2 FQGNSA. Trimming stripped 7 bases from V and 0 bases from J, with 18 bases between. This CDR3 spans 16 amino acids. CDR3 sequence (DNA): TGTGCCAGCACAAATCCGGGGGGGAGGTTGAACACTGAAGCTTTCTTT. Its protein is CASTNPGGRLNTEAFF. Combining the CDR3 with reference TRBV7-2 and TRBJ1-1 gives the whole variable domain GAGVSQSPSNKVTEKGKDVELRCDPISGHTALYWYRQSLGQGLEFLIYFQGNSAPDKSGLPSDRFSAERTGGSVSTLTIQRTQQEDSAVYLCASTNPGGRLNTEAFFGQGTRLTVV.

The chain links TRBV21-1 to TRBJ2-3; the DNA was not compared with TRBD2, the D call given in the table. TRBV21-1 is listed as a pseudogene. There are 17 residues in the CDR3. The CDR3 spells CASSGSGDPSSTDTQYF. The DNA of the CDR3 is TGTGCCAGCAGCGGTAGCGGGGACCCTTCTAGCACAGATACGCAGTATTTT.

Of note for this clone: The sample holds other DNA sequences that translate to the same CDR3. This chain uses TRBV11-3 with TRBJ2-3; possibly TRBD2 for D (5 bases). Trimming shortened V by 1 base and J by 1 base, and 6 bases separated the two germline ends. This CDR3 spans 14 amino acids. CDR1 SGHNT and CDR2 YENEEA come from the germline V gene. CDR3 bases: TGTGCCAGCAGCTTAGGGCGGGGCACAGATACGCAGTATTTT. Amino acids: CASSLGRGTDTQYF. The full variable domain, its missing parts supplied by reference TRBV11-3 and TRBJ2-3, is EAGVVQSPRYKIIEKKQPVAFWCNPISGHNTLYWYLQNLGQGPELLIRYENEEAVDDSQLPKDRFSAERLKGVDSTLKIQPAELGDSAVYLCASSLGRGTDTQYFGPGTRLTVL.

The chain joins TRBV5-5 to TRBJ2-7; a possible D gene is TRBD2 (5 bases). Germline V gives CDR1 SGHKS, CDR2 YYEKEE (reference sequence). CDR3 length: 14 amino acids. V lost 0 bases and J lost 2, with 9 bases in between. CDR3 DNA sequence: TGTGCCAGCAGCTTGGCTATCGGGGCCTACGAGCAGTACTTC. It encodes CASSLAIGAYEQYF. The full variable domain, completed using reference TRBV5-5 and TRBJ2-7, is DAGVTQSPTHLIKTRGQQVTLRCSPISGHKSVSWYQQVLGQGPQFIFQYYEKEERGRGNFPDRFSARQFPNYSSELNVNALLLGDSALYLCASSLAIGAYEQYFGPGTRLTVT.

The chain is built from TRBV19 and TRBJ2-3, with TRBD2 identical over 11 bases. Germline CDR1 is LNHDA and CDR2 is SQIVND (reference sequence). This CDR3 contains 17 residues. J lost 1 base, V lost 5 bases, and 8 bases had no gene match. Written as DNA, the CDR3 is TGTGCCAGTAGTCCTTTAGCGGGAGGGCCCCGCACAGATACGCAGTATTTT. Translated: CASSPLAGGPRTDTQYF.

This clone was recorded only once. The rearrangement joins TRBV29-1 to TRBJ2-1; TRBD2 aligns across 9 bases. The CDR3 has 17 residues. Unmatched junction bases numbered 10, after V lost 4 bases and J lost 0 bases. The germline gives CDR1 SQVTM, CDR2 ANQGSEA. The CDR3 bases are TGCAGCGTTGTCCCCTGGACTAGCGCTAGCTCCTACAATGAGCAGTTCTTC. Its protein product is CSVVPWTSASSYNEQFF.

This sequence joins TRBV11-3 and TRBJ2-1; D not certain. The length of the CDR3 is 15 residues. V dropped 5 bases and J dropped 2 bases, with 13 bases sitting between them. CDR1 and CDR2 (germline): SGHNT, YENEEA. This CDR3 reads CASSLRHDPYNEQFF. The CDR3, as DNA: TGTGCCAGCAGCCTAAGACACGATCCCTACAATGAGCAGTTCTTC.

This clone has a handful of counts. The chain combines TRBV11-3 with TRBJ2-3; the D is unclear. CDR3 size: 14 residues. V was cut by 2 bases and J by 0 bases, with 6 bases left in between. Germline-derived CDR1 and CDR2 are SGHNT and YENEEA. CDR3 bases: TGTGCCAGCAGCTTACGTCCTAGCACAGATACGCAGTATTTT. Its protein product is CASSLRPSTDTQYF.

The CDR3 region is CASSIVRGPMLRGTDTQYF. CDR3 nucleotide sequence: TGTGCCAGTAGTATAGTGCGGGGACCAATGCTAAGGGGCACAGATACGCAGTATTTT. The chain uses TRBV19 and TRBJ2-3; D is possibly TRBD2 (6 bases). The CDR3 contains 19 residues. Trimming shortened V by 1 base and J by 1 base, and 21 bases separated the two germline ends. Germline lookup yields CDR1 LNHDA and CDR2 SQIVND (reference sequence).

The chain links TRBV12-5 to TRBJ2-1; 8 bases are a match to TRBD2. This CDR3 has 17 amino acids. CDR1 LGHNT and CDR2 FRNRAP come from the germline V gene. J lost 3 bases, V lost 0 bases, and 7 bases had no gene match. The CDR3 DNA reads TGTGCTAGTGGTTTGGTACGCGGGGGGCAAAACTACAATGAGCAGTTCTTC. Amino acid sequence: CASGLVRGGQNYNEQFF.

This rearrangement joins TRBV4-1 to TRBJ2-5, with 9 bases aligning to TRBD1. The J segment lost 0 bases and the V segment lost 1 base, leaving 9 bases of the junction unmatched. The CDR3 extends over 18 amino acids. The germline CDR1 and CDR2 sequences are MGHRA and YSYEKL. This CDR3 is CASSQVHLGDRDQETQYF. The CDR3 DNA follows: TGCGCCAGCAGCCAAGTTCATTTAGGGGACAGGGACCAAGAGACCCAGTACTTC.

This clone came up a few times. Within the sample, other DNA sequences also encode this same CDR3. The chain links TRBV19 to TRBJ2-1; D remains ambiguous. From germline, CDR1 is LNHDA and CDR2 SQIVND (reference sequence). Between the trimmed V and J ends, which lost 3 bases and 7 bases, there was a span of 7 bases. The CDR3 contains 12 residues. CDR3 in DNA: TGTGCCAGTAGTATTCCGTATAATGAGCAGTTCTTC. Amino acids: CASSIPYNEQFF.